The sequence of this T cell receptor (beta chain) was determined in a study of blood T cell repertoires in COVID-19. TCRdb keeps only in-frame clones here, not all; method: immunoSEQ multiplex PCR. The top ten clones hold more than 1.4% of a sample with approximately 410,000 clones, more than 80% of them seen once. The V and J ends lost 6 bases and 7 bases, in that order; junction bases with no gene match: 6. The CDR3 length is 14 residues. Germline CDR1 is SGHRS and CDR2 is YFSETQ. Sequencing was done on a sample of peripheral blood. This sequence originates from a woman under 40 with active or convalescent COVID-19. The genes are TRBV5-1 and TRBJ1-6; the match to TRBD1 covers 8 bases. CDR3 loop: CASKAGQANSPLHF. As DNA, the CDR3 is TGCGCCAGCAAGGCGGGACAGGCAAATTCACCCCTCCACTTT. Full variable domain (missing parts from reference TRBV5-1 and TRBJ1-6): KAGVTQTPRYLIKTRGQQVTLSCSPISGHRSVSWYQQTPGQGLQFLFEYFSETQRNKGNFPGRFSGRQFSNSRSEMNVSTLELGDSALYLCASKAGQANSPLHFGNGTRLTVT.